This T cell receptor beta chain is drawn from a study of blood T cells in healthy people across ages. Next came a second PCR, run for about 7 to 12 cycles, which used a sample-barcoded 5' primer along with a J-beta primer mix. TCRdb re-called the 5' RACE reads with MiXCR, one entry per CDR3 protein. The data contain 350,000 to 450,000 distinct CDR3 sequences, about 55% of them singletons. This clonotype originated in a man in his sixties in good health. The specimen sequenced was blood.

CDR3 protein: CASSVGGDRVRAFF. Written as DNA, the CDR3 is TGTGCCAGCAGCGTAGGGGGGGACAGGGTCCGGGCTTTCTTT. This chain joins TRBV9 and TRBJ1-1, with 9 bases lining up with TRBD1. J lost 11 bases, V lost 0 bases, and 8 bases had no gene match. The CDR3 loop spans 14 amino acids. CDR1 is SGDLS and CDR2 is YYNGEE in the germline V gene.